The 4 T cell receptor beta chains in this list originate from one sample, sequenced in a study of neurological immune-mediated disorders. TCRdb reanalysed the 5' RACE reads using MiXCR and keeps one entry per CDR3 protein. The table shows more than 50,000 distinct CDR3 sequences, with 3% to 4% occurring only once. Sequenced sample: PBMCs. The source is a woman between 55 and 75 years old with multiple sclerosis.

The sample holds many counts of this clonotype. V is TRBV7-2 and J is TRBJ2-3; 11 bases agree with TRBD2. CDR1 SGHTA and CDR2 FQGNSA come from the germline V gene. CDR3 length: 16 residues. The V segment lost 6 bases and the J segment 1 base; nucleotides outside the gene matches: 6. Here the CDR3 DNA reads TGTGCCAGCAGAAAAATAGCGGGAGGGGGCACAGATACGCAGTATTTT. It specifies CASRKIAGGGTDTQYF.

This chain uses TRBV28 with TRBJ2-7; the D gene could be TRBD1 or TRBD2 (5 bases each). CDR1 and CDR2 from the germline V gene are MDHEN and SYDVKM. The CDR3 covers 15 residues. Between the trimmed V and J ends, which lost 6 bases and 6 bases, there was a span of 21 bases. The CDR3 DNA is TGTGCCAGCAGCTCGGGACCCCGAGAGGATATCGAGCAGTACTTC. This sequence encodes CASSSGPREDIEQYF.

This clonotype appeared many times. V usage is TRBV7-9 and J usage is TRBJ2-7; D is uncertain. The CDR3 contains 14 residues. The V and J ends lost 4 bases and 2 bases respectively, with 12 bases between them. CDR1 and CDR2 (germline): SEHNR, FQNEAQ (reference sequence). CDR3 bases: TGTGCCAGCAGCTCGGAACAGAACCCCTACGAGCAGTACTTC. This encodes CASSSEQNPYEQYF.

The table lists this clonotype with many counts. V is TRBV12-3 or TRBV12-4 and J is TRBJ2-5; 14 nucleotides align to TRBD2. The CDR3 sequence is 17 residues long. After removal of 4 bases from V and 5 bases from J, the junction contained 9 bases not matched to a gene. The CDR3: CASSSPRLAGGLETQYF. The DNA for the CDR3 is TGTGCCAGCAGTTCTCCACGACTAGCGGGGGGGCTTGAGACCCAGTACTTC.